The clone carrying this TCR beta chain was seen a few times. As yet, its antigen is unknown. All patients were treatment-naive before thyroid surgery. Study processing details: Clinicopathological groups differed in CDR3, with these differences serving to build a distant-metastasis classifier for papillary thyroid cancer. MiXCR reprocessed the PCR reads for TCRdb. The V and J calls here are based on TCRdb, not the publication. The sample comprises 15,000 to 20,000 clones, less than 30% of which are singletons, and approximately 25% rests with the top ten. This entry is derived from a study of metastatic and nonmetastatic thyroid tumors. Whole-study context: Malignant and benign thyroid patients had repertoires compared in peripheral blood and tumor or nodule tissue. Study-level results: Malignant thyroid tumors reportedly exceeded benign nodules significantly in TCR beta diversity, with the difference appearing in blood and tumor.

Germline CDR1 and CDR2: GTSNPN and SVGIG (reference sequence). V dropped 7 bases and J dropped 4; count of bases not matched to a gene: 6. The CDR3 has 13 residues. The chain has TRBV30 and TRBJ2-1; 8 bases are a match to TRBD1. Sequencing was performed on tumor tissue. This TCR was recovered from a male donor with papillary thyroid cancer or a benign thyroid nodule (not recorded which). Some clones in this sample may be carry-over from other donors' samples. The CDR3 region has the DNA TGTGCCTTGACAGGGGTTACTTACAATGAGCAGTTCTTC. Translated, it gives CALTGVTYNEQFF.